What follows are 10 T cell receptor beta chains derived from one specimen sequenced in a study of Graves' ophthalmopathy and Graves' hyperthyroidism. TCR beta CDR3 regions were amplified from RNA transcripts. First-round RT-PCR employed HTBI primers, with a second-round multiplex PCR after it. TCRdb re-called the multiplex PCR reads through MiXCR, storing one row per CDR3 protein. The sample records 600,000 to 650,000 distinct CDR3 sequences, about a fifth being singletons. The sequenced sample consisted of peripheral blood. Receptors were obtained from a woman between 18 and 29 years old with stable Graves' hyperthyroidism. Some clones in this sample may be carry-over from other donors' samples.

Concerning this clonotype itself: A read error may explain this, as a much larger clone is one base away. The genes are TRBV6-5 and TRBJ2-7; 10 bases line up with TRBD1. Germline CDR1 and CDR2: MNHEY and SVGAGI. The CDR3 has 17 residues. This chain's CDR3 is CASTFFLPGQGSYEQCF. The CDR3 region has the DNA TGTGCCAGCACGTTTTTCCTACCGGGACAGGGGTCCTACGAGCAGTGCTTC.

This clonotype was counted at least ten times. The DNA of the CDR3 is TGTGCCAGCAGCCAGGATTCCTTAGGCGAGACCCAGTACTTC. This sequence encodes CASSQDSLGETQYF. The chain is built from TRBV14 and TRBJ2-5; D is ambiguous. V was clipped by 3 bases and J by 5 bases, with 13 bases between them. Germline assignment: CDR1 SGHDN and CDR2 FVKESK. The CDR3 is 14 amino acids.

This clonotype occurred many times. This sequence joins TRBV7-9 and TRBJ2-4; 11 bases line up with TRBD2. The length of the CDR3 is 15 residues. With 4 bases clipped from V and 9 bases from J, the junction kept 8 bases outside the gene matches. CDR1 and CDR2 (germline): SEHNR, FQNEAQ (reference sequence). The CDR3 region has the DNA TGTGCCAGCAGCTCCACCGGGACTAGCGGAGGCATTCAGTACTTC. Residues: CASSSTGTSGGIQYF.

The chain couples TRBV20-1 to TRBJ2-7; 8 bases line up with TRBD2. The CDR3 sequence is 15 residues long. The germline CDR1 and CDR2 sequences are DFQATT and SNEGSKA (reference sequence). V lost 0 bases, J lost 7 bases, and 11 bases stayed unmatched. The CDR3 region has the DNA TGCAGTGCTAGAGATCCGGGGGGGGCCCTCGGTGAGCAGTACTTC. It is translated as CSARDPGGALGEQYF.

CDR3 protein: CASEGGGRETQYF. The CDR3 region has the DNA TGTGCCAGCGAGGGGGGGGGTCGGGAGACCCAGTACTTC. The chain uses TRBV6-1 and TRBJ2-5; D possibly corresponds to TRBD2 (7 bases). In germline, CDR1 is MNHNS, CDR2 SASEGT. This CDR3 spans 13 amino acids. Trimming shortened V by 8 bases and J by 5 bases, and 15 bases separated the two germline ends.

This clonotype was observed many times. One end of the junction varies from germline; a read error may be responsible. The CDR3 protein is CASSLGGALRLNIKYF. The CDR3, as DNA: TGTGCCAGCAGCTTAGGCGGCGCGTTGAGATTGAACATTAAGTACTTC. The chain joins TRBV11-2 to TRBJ2-4, with D hard to call. The CDR3 is 16 amino acids. Germline V gene lookup returns CDR1 SGHAT and CDR2 FQNNGV.

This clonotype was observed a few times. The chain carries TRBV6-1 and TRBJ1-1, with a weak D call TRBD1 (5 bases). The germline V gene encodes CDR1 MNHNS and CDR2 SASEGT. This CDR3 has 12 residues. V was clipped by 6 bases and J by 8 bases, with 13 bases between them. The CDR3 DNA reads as TGTGCCAGCAGCTCGGGATACAGGGAAGCTTTCTTT. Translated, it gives CASSSGYREAFF.

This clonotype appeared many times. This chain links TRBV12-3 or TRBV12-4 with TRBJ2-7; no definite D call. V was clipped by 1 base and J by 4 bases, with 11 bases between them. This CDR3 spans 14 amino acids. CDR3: CASSLGWKMYEQYF. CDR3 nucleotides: TGTGCCAGCAGTTTAGGCTGGAAGATGTACGAGCAGTACTTC.

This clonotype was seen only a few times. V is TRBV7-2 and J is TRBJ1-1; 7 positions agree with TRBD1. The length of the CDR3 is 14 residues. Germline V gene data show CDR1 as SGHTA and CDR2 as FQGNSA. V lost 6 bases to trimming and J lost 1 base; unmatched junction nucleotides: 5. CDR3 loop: CASRDQGENTEAFF. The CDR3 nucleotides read TGTGCCAGCAGAGATCAGGGGGAGAACACTGAAGCTTTCTTT.

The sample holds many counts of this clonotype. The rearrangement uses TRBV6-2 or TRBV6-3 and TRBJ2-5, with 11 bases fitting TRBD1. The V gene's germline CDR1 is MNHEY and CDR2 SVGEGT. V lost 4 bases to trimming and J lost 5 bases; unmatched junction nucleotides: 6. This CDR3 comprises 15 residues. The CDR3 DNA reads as TGTGCCAGCAGTTCACAGGGACAGGGGGATGAGACCCAGTACTTC. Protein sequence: CASSSQGQGDETQYF.